These T cell receptor beta chains were read from a single sample in a study of beta chain features in type 1 diabetes. The repertoire was sequenced with immunoSEQ multiplex PCR; TCRdb's copy has only in-frame clones and lacks some. The data contain a few hundred thousand clones, approximately 15% of them singletons. Source material: naive CD4+ T cells from blood. Every receptor here comes from a young man with type 1 diabetes. Both conserved end residues are part of each CDR3. The D gene is left open where the match is weak. Size tells how often a clone was seen (once, few, many) or the class of an expanded clone, and some rows leave it out.

j_call d_call clone_size v_call cdr3_nt cdr3_aa
TRBJ2-1 - - TRBV11-2 TGTGCCAGCAGCTTAGTTTTTCGGGATGAGCAGTTCTTC CASSLVFRDEQFF
TRBJ1-1 TRBD1 - TRBV5-1 TGCGCCAGCAGCTTTCAGACAGGGGAGACTGAAGCTTTCTTT CASSFQTGETEAFF
TRBJ1-2 - few TRBV2 TGTGCCAGCAGCCCCGGGTCCGGAGGAATAGCTAACTATGGCTACACCTTC CASSPGSGGIANYGYTF
TRBJ1-2 TRBD1 - TRBV6-6 TGTGCCAGCAACCAGGGGGGAACCGCGGGTGGCTACACCTTC CASNQGGTAGGYTF
TRBJ2-5 - few TRBV6-1 TGTGCCAGCACCTCGGACATTTTTCAAGAGACCCAGTACTTC CASTSDIFQETQYF
TRBJ2-6 - - TRBV7-9 TGTGCCAGCAGCTACGGAGGGACGAGGGGGGCCAACGTCCTGACTTTC CASSYGGTRGANVLTF
TRBJ2-3 TRBD2 few TRBV5-4 TGTGCCAGCAGCTTGGCGCGGGGGGGAACTGATACGCAGTATTTT CASSLARGGTDTQYF
TRBJ1-4 - few TRBV30 TGTGCCTGGAGTGACCGCCCGGGTGAAAAACTGTTTTTT CAWSDRPGEKLFF
TRBJ1-1 - few TRBV5-4 TGTGCCAGCAGCTCGCAAGGGGACACTGAAGCTTTCTTT CASSSQGDTEAFF
TRBJ2-3 - once TRBV7-2 TGTGCCAGCAGCTTGTATCGAAGTGGGAGAGGCCCAGATACGCAGTATTTT CASSLYRSGRGPDTQYF
TRBJ1-6 - few TRBV29-1 TGCAGCGTTGAACTCCCAGGGTTCCTGCTCTTT CSVELPGFLLF
TRBJ2-2 - - TRBV7-8 TGTGCCAGCAGCTTTTTAGCGCCCGGGGAGCTGTTTTTT CASSFLAPGELFF
TRBJ2-7 TRBD2 few TRBV2 TGTGCCAGCAGGAGCCAAGCGGGGGATAACTACGAGCAGTACTTC CASRSQAGDNYEQYF
TRBJ1-2 - few TRBV4-1 TGCGCCAGCAGCCTCCCAGGAGGGCAGAACGCCCCTGGCTACACCTTC CASSLPGGQNAPGYTF
TRBJ1-4 TRBD1 - TRBV4-1 TGCGCCAGCAGCCAAGATCACACAGTGACAGGGCCCTGGGAAAAACTGTTTTTT CASSQDHTVTGPWEKLFF
TRBJ2-5 TRBD2 - TRBV5-4 TGTGCCAGCAGCTTATATAGCGGGGAAGAGACCCAGTACTTC CASSLYSGEETQYF
TRBJ1-5 TRBD1 few TRBV29-1 TGCAGCGTTGAGGGCGGACAGGGCAATCAGCCCCAGCATTTT CSVEGGQGNQPQHF
TRBJ2-3 TRBD2 - TRBV5-4 TGTGCCAGCACCACAGACGGGAGGGCGACAGATACGCAGTATTTT CASTTDGRATDTQYF
TRBJ1-5 TRBD1 - TRBV4-2 TGTGCCAGCAGCCAAGAAGGGGGCTTGAGCAATCAGCCCCAGCATTTT CASSQEGGLSNQPQHF
TRBJ2-5 TRBD1 - TRBV27 TGTGCCAGCAGTACCTGGACAGGGGGCGAAGAGACCCAGTACTTC CASSTWTGGEETQYF
TRBJ1-1 - - TRBV13 TGTGCCAGCAGCTTAGGCCTAATGTATGGGGGCGAGTCCACTGAAGCTTTCTTT CASSLGLMYGGESTEAFF
TRBJ2-5 - - TRBV5-1 TGCGCCAGCAGCTTGTCGGCGGGTCCCCAAGAGACCCAGTACTTC CASSLSAGPQETQYF
TRBJ2-1 TRBD2 few TRBV2 TGTGCCAGCATGGTGGGGGGGGTTCAGTTCTTC CASMVGGVQFF
TRBJ2-4 - - TRBV7-2 TGTGCCAGCAGCCGCGGGTCGGACATTCAGTACTTC CASSRGSDIQYF
TRBJ1-2 TRBD1 - TRBV29-1 TGCAGCGTCGCGCGGGACAGCCCCTACGACTATGGCTACACCTTC CSVARDSPYDYGYTF
TRBJ1-1 - few TRBV6-1 TGTGCCAGCAGTGAAAAGCCGGGCAGGGTGGATTCGGTCCCTGAAGCTTTCTTT CASSEKPGRVDSVPEAFF
TRBJ2-5 - few TRBV2 TGTGCCAGCAGTGACCAGGGCCAAGAGACCCAGTACTTC CASSDQGQETQYF
TRBJ1-2 - - TRBV25-1 TGTGCCAGCAGTGATTGGACAGCTAACTATGGCTACACCTTC CASSDWTANYGYTF
TRBJ1-4 TRBD1 few TRBV9 TGTGCCAGCAGCTCGGGACAGGGTAATGAAAAACTGTTTTTT CASSSGQGNEKLFF
TRBJ1-5 - few TRBV30 TGTGCCTGGAGTACCGTGTCCGGGCAGCCCCAGCATTTT CAWSTVSGQPQHF
TRBJ2-5 TRBD2 - TRBV6-5 TGTGCCAGCAGACGGACTAGCGGCGGGGAGACCCAGTACTTC CASRRTSGGETQYF
TRBJ1-2 TRBD1 few TRBV18 TGTGCCAGCTCACCACGAGTGCAGGGGGCAGCTCCGTCTAACTATGGCTACACCTTC CASSPRVQGAAPSNYGYTF
TRBJ2-5 TRBD2 - TRBV11-2 TGTGCCAGCAGCTTAGATAGCGGGGGCGGGATTGGGACCCAGTACTTC CASSLDSGGGIGTQYF
TRBJ2-1 TRBD2 - TRBV5-6 TGTGCCAGCAGCTTCGCGGGGGGCTCCAATGAGCAGTTCTTC CASSFAGGSNEQFF
TRBJ1-2 - few TRBV10-3 TGTGCCATCAGTGAGTTGGGCGCCAATGGCTACACCTTC CAISELGANGYTF
TRBJ2-7 - - TRBV4-1 TGCGCCAGCAGCCAAAACCGGGGGTACGAGCAGTACTTC CASSQNRGYEQYF
TRBJ2-7 - - TRBV4-1 TGCGCCAGCAGCCGGGGAGGATCCCCCGGGTACGAGCAGTACTTC CASSRGGSPGYEQYF
TRBJ1-2 - few TRBV30 TGTGCCTGGGAGGGAACACACAACGCGTATGGCTACACCTTC CAWEGTHNAYGYTF
TRBJ2-3 - few TRBV11-2 TGTGCCAGCGGCCCAGGGAGCACAGATACGCAGTATTTT CASGPGSTDTQYF
TRBJ2-1 - few TRBV6-5 TGTGCCAGCAGCCCTATTGGCGGGTCGAACAATGAGCAGTTCTTC CASSPIGGSNNEQFF
TRBJ1-2 TRBD1 - TRBV29-1 TGCAGCGCCCTGCTTCGACAGGGCCGTGGCTACACCTTC CSALLRQGRGYTF
TRBJ2-1 TRBD1 - TRBV5-1 TGCGCCAGCACTACAAGGACAGGGAGCTCCTACAATGAGCAGTTCTTC CASTTRTGSSYNEQFF
TRBJ2-2 - - TRBV19 TGTGCCAGTGAGCTCCGGGTCCTCAACACCGGGGAGCTGTTTTTT CASELRVLNTGELFF
TRBJ2-7 - few TRBV18 TGTGCCAGCTCAAGCCAGGGCGACGAGCAGTACTTC CASSSQGDEQYF
TRBJ2-7 TRBD1 few TRBV4-2 TGTGCCAGCAGCCAAGAACCGGGACAGTCCTACGAGCAGTACTTC CASSQEPGQSYEQYF
TRBJ2-7 TRBD1 few TRBV6-1 TGTGCCAGCAGCTCAACAGGGGTAGGGTACGAGCAGTACTTC CASSSTGVGYEQYF
TRBJ2-1 TRBD2 once TRBV10-3 TGTGCCATCAGCAGAGTGACTAGCGGGAGCAATGAGCAGTTCTTC CAISRVTSGSNEQFF
TRBJ2-5 - - TRBV27 TGTGCCAGCAGTCGAACGGACAGACAAGAGACCCAGTACTTC CASSRTDRQETQYF
TRBJ2-5 TRBD2 few TRBV29-1 TGCAGCGTGGATGCTAGCGGGGGGGCCCGGGAGACCCAGTACTTC CSVDASGGARETQYF
TRBJ2-1 - few TRBV2 TGTGCCAGCTCTGGGGGGGCCCTAAATGAGCAGTTCTTC CASSGGALNEQFF